A selection of T cell receptor beta chains follows, all from one sample in a study of blood T cell repertoires in COVID-19. Repertoires were generated with immunoSEQ multiplex PCR, while TCRdb's copy carries only in-frame clones and drops some. The table shows roughly 180,000 clones, with 75% to 90% occurring only once. Input material: PBMCs or T cells enriched from blood (not recorded which). Source of these receptors: a man aged 35-49 years who had recovered from COVID-19. The CDR3 runs from the conserved cysteine through the conserved F or W. A D gene is named only where the DNA matches it firmly. Clone size is stated in some rows and not others, as once, few, many or a class when expanded.

>.|.|TRBJ1-1|TRBV11-2
TGTGCCAGCAGCTTGTGGGGGGTGGTGGGCACTGAAGCTTTCTTT
CASSLWGVVGTEAFF
>.|.|TRBJ2-2|TRBV18
TGTGCCAGCTCACCACGGGTACAGGGCCGGGAGCTGTTTTTT
CASSPRVQGRELFF
>.|TRBD1|TRBJ2-3|TRBV19
TGTGCCAGTACCTTAGGGACAGGGGTCCCCACAGATACGCAGTATTTT
CASTLGTGVPTDTQYF
>.|.|TRBJ1-5|TRBV18
TGTGCCAGCTCACTATCGGCGGTAGACAATCAGCCCCAGCATTTT
CASSLSAVDNQPQHF
>.|.|TRBJ1-2|TRBV21-1
TGTGCCAGCAGCAACGGGACAGGTCCGGATGGCTACACCTTC
CASSNGTGPDGYTF
>.|.|TRBJ2-3|TRBV11-2
TGTGCCAGCAGCTTACGGAGCGGAACTTTCTTAATTAGCACAGATACGCAGTATTTT
CASSLRSGTFLISTDTQYF
>once|.|TRBJ1-3|TRBV4-1
TGCGCCAGCAGCCCACGGGTTGGGGAAGGGAGCTCTGGAAACACCATATATTTT
CASSPRVGEGSSGNTIYF
>.|.|TRBJ2-5|TRBV5-1
TGCGCCAGCAGCTTGGGGCAGTACCAAGAGACCCAGTACTTC
CASSLGQYQETQYF
>.|.|TRBJ2-7|TRBV12-3/TRBV12-4
TGTGCCAGCAGTTTAGGACAGACCTACGAGCAGTACTTC
CASSLGQTYEQYF
>.|TRBD1|TRBJ2-7|TRBV13
TGTGCCAGCAGCTTAAATCCACAGGGGGCCTACGAGCAGTACTTC
CASSLNPQGAYEQYF
>.|TRBD1|TRBJ2-5|TRBV29-1
TGCAGCGTCTACGGGACAGTACTCCAAGAGACCCAGTACTTC
CSVYGTVLQETQYF
>.|.|TRBJ2-1|TRBV5-4
TGTGCCAGCAGCTCTGCTCGGACAAAAGATAGCAATGAGCAGTTCTTC
CASSSARTKDSNEQFF
>.|TRBD1|TRBJ1-1|TRBV24-1
TGTGCCACCAGTGATACAGACAGGGGCGCTTTCTTT
CATSDTDRGAFF
>few|.|TRBJ1-2|TRBV9
TGTGCCAGCAGCGAGGGGCTGGATAACTATGGCTACACCTTC
CASSEGLDNYGYTF
>.|.|TRBJ1-1|TRBV19
TGTGCCAGCACCGACCCGGGGGGAGAGGCCACTGAAGCTTTCTTT
CASTDPGGEATEAFF
>.|TRBD1|TRBJ1-1|TRBV11-1
TGTGCCAGCAGCCGGACAGGGGGGAGGACTGAAGCTTTCTTT
CASSRTGGRTEAFF
>.|TRBD1|TRBJ1-6|TRBV5-6
TGTGCCAGCAGCTTGGACAGGGGCTATAATTCACCCCTCCACTTT
CASSLDRGYNSPLHF
>.|.|TRBJ2-1|TRBV30
TGTGCCTGGAGCGAGGGGGGGCTTTACGAGCAGTTCTTC
CAWSEGGLYEQFF
>few|.|TRBJ2-2|TRBV28
TGTGCCAGCAGTTTCCCGGCAGGCACCGGGGAGCTGTTTTTT
CASSFPAGTGELFF
>.|.|TRBJ1-5|TRBV19
TGTGCCAGTAGTAAAGATGCGAGCAATCAGCCCCAGCATTTT
CASSKDASNQPQHF